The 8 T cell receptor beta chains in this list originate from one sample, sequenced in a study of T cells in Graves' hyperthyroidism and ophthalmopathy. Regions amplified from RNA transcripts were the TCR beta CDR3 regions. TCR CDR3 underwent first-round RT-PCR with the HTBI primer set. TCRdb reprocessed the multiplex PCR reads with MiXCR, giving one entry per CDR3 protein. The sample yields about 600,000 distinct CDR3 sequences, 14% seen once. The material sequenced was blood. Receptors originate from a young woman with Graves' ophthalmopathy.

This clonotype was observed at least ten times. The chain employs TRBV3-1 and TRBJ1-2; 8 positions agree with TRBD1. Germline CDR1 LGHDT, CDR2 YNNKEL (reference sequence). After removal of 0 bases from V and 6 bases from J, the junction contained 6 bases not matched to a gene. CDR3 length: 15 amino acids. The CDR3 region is CASSQDSGGGNGYTF. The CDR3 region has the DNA TGTGCCAGCAGCCAAGATTCAGGGGGCGGGAATGGCTACACCTTC.

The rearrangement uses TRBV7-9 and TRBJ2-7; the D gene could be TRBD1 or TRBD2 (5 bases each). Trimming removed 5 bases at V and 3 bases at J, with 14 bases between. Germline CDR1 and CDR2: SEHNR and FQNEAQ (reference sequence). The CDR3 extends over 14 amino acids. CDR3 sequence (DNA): TGTGCCAGCAGCGTCGGTCTGGGGGACTACGAGCAGTACTTC. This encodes CASSVGLGDYEQYF.

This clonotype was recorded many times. Here the CDR3 reads CASSLQWTQYF. CDR3 DNA: TGTGCCAGCAGCCTCCAGTGGACCCAGTACTTC. The chain couples TRBV3-1 to TRBJ2-5; D is unresolved. In germline, CDR1 is LGHDT, CDR2 YNNKEL (reference sequence). V lost 4 bases to trimming and J lost 7 bases, with 7 bases between them. The CDR3 runs 11 residues.

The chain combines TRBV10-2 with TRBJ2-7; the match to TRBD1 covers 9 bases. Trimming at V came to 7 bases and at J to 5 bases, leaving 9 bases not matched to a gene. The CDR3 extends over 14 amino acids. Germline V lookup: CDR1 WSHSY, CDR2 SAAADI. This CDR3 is CASNDRQGVHEQYF. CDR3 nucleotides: TGCGCCAGCAATGATAGACAGGGGGTCCACGAGCAGTACTTC.

The CDR3 nucleotides are TGTGCCAGCAGTTTTGGCGGGAGAGGGCAGTACTTC. Amino acids: CASSFGGRGQYF. This chain connects TRBV28 to TRBJ2-7, with TRBD2 matching 7 bases. Per germline, CDR1 MDHEN and CDR2 SYDVKM. The CDR3 has 12 residues. With 3 bases clipped from V and 9 bases from J, the junction kept 5 bases outside the gene matches.

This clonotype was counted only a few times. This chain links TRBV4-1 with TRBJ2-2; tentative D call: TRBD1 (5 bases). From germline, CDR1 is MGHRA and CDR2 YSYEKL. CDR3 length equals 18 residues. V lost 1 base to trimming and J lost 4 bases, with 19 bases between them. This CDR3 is CASSQGARTGVVTGELFF. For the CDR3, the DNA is TGCGCCAGCAGCCAAGGGGCCCGAACAGGAGTAGTCACCGGGGAGCTGTTTTTT.

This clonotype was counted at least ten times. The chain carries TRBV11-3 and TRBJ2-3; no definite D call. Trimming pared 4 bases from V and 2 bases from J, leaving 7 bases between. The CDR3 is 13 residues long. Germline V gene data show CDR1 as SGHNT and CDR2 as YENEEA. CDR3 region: CASSWADTDTQYF. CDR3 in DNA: TGTGCCAGCAGCTGGGCCGACACAGATACGCAGTATTTT.

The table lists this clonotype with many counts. CDR3 protein: CRAGGSYNEQFF. The CDR3 nucleotides are TGCAGAGCGGGAGGGTCCTACAATGAGCAGTTCTTC. The chain is built from TRBV29-1 and TRBJ2-1, with 10 bases matching TRBD2. The length of the CDR3 is 12 residues. CDR1 and CDR2 from the germline V gene are SQVTM and ANQGSEA.